The sequence of this T cell receptor (beta chain) was determined in a study of blood T cell repertoires in COVID-19. The wider study: From the United States, Italy and Spain came samples of acute and convalescent COVID-19. From T cells, B-cell-depleted T cells, or PBMCs came the material, which was cDNA or gDNA.

Participants, 18 to 89 years old, spanned approximately 26 US areas. V lost 5 bases and J lost 5; bases outside the gene matches: 9. CDR3 size: 15 residues. Germline V gene sequence: CDR1 SGHTA, CDR2 FQGNSA. Method: immunoSEQ multiplex PCR; TCRdb's copy keeps in-frame clones and lacks some. The sample lists 350,000 to 450,000 clones; over 80% were seen once. This chain connects TRBV7-2 to TRBJ2-5; TRBD2 matches at 9 bases. Sample: PBMCs or T cells enriched from blood (not recorded which). The TCR originated in a woman aged 45-65 years who had recovered from COVID-19. CDR3 in amino acids: CASSAGLAQRETQYF. The CDR3 DNA sequence: TGTGCCAGCAGCGCGGGACTAGCCCAGAGGGAGACCCAGTACTTC. Full variable domain (outside the CDR3, taken from reference TRBV7-2 and TRBJ2-5): GAGVSQSPSNKVTEKGKDVELRCDPISGHTALYWYRQSLGQGLEFLIYFQGNSAPDKSGLPSDRFSAERTGGSVSTLTIQRTQQEDSAVYLCASSAGLAQRETQYFGPGTRLLVL.